The present entry profiles one T cell receptor beta chain with its context. The antigen remains unidentified. This sample was taken from a study of T cell responses to AZD1222 COVID-19 vaccine. Some clones are missing from TCRdb's copy, which holds only in-frame ones; the method was immunoSEQ multiplex PCR. The data show almost 70,000 clones, around 78% seen once. CDR3 length equals 13 residues. Germline V lookup: CDR1 SGHTA, CDR2 FQGNSA. The ends were cut back, 5 bases at V and 6 bases at J, with 13 bases in the middle. Findings and caveats of the study: The study found vaccine-associated CD4 TCRs spanning spike, dominant at 160-218 and 743-854. Reports say nearly half of spike-specific TCRs go after unmutated variant regions.

The chain joins TRBV7-2 to TRBJ1-1; D not resolved. Sequencing used peripheral blood, obtained 28 days after the second AZD1222 dose. This clonotype was sampled from an adult who received the AZD1222 COVID-19 vaccine. CDR3 bases: TGTGCCAGCAGCCAAGTTAATCCCCCTGAAGCTTTCTTT. Its translation is CASSQVNPPEAFF.